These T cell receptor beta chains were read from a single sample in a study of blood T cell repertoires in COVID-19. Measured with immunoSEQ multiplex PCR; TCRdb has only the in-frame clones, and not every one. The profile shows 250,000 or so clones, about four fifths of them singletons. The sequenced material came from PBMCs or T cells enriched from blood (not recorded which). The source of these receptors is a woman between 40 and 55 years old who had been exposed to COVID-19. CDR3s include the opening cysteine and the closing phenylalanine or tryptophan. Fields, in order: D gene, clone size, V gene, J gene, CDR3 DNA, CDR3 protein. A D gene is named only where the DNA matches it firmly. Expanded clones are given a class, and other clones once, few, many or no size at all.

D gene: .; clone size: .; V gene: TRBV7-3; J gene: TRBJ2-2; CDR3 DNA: TGTGCCAGCAGCTTACAGGGCCCGAACACCGGGGAGCTGTTTTTT; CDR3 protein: CASSLQGPNTGELFF
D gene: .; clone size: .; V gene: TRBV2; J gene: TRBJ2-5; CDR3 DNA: TGTGCCAGCAGAACCCCTATGGAAGAGACCCAGTACTTC; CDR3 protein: CASRTPMEETQYF
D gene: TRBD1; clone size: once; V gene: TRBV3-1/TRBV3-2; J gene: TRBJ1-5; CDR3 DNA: TGTGCCAGCGGCCAAAAAACAGGGGACAATCAGCCCCAGCATTTT; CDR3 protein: CASGQKTGDNQPQHF
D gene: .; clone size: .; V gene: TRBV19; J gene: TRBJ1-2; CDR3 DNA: TGTGCCAGCGTGGGATCGACAGTAGGCTACACCTTC; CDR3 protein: CASVGSTVGYTF
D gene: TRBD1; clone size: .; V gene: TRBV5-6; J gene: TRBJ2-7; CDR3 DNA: TGTGCCAGCAGCGGGAGACAGGGGGCCAAGGTCTTC; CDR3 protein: CASSGRQGAKVF
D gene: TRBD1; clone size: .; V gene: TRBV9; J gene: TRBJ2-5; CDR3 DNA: TGTGCCAGCAGCGTAGGAGTAGGGGGCCGAGAGACCCAGTACTTC; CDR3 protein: CASSVGVGGRETQYF
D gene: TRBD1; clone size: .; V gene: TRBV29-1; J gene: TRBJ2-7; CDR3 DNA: TGCAGCGTAGGACAGGGGGCGAGCTCCTACGAGCAGTACTTC; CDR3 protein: CSVGQGASSYEQYF
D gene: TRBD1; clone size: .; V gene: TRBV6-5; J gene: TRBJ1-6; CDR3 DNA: TGTGCCAGCAGTCCGGGACAGACCAATTCACCCCTCCACTTT; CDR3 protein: CASSPGQTNSPLHF
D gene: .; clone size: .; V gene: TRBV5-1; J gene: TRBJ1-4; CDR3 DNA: TGCGCCAGCAGCTTGGACGGCGGTGCGGGTAATGAAAAACTGTTTTTT; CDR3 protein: CASSLDGGAGNEKLFF
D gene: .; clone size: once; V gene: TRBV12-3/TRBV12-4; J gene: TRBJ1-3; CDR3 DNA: TGTGCCAGCAGTACAGGCTGGGAAAACACCATATATTTT; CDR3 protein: CASSTGWENTIYF
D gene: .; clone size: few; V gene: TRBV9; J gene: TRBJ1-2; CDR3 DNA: TGTGCCAGCAGCCCGGACAGATCCTATGGCTACACCTTC; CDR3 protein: CASSPDRSYGYTF
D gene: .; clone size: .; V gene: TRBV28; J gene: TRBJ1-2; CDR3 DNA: TGTGCCAGCAGTTTACAGGCCGGCTACGCCTTC; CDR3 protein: CASSLQAGYAF
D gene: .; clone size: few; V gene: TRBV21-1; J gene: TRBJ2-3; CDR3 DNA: TGTGCCAGCAGCAAAGGCCGCGGGGAAGGAGAAGATACGCAGTATTTT; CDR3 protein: CASSKGRGEGEDTQYF
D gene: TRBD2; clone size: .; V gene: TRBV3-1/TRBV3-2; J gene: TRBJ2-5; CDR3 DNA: TGTGCCAGCAGTACTAGCGGGGGCGAGACCCAGTACTTC; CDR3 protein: CASSTSGGETQYF
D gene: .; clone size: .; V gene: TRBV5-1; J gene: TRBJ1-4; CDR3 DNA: TGCGCCAGCAGCGCCGGACAGTTTTCCACTAATGAAAAACTGTTTTTT; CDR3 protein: CASSAGQFSTNEKLFF
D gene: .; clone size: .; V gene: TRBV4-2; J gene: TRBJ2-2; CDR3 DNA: TGTGCCAGCAGCCAAGGGGGAGGAGCGGCGAACACCGGGGAGCTGTTTTTT; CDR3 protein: CASSQGGGAANTGELFF
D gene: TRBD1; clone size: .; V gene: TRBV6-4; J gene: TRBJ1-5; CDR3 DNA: TGTACAGAAGTTTGGGGCACAGGGGTAGGGGATCAGCCCCAGCATTTT; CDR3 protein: CTEVWGTGVGDQPQHF
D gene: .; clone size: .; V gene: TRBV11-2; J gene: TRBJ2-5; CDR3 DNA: TGTGCCAGCAGCTCCCGCCCCAAAGCGGGCCTACTGGAGACCCAGTACTTC; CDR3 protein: CASSSRPKAGLLETQYF
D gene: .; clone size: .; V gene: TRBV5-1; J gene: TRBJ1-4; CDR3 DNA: TGCGCCAGCAGCTCCGGGACATCTGAAAAACTGTTTTTT; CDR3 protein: CASSSGTSEKLFF
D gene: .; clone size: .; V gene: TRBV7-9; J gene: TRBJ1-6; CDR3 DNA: TGTGCCAGCAGCTTATCGATGGGGCCTAATTCACCCCTCCACTTT; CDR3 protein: CASSLSMGPNSPLHF
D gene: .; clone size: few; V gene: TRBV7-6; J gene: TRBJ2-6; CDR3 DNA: TGTGCCAGCAGCTTAGGGACTGTCAACGTCCTGACTTTC; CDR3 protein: CASSLGTVNVLTF
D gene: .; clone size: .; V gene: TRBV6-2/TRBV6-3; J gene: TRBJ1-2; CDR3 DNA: TGTGCCAGCAGTTACGCTACAGCAGTTTATGGCTACACCTTC; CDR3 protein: CASSYATAVYGYTF
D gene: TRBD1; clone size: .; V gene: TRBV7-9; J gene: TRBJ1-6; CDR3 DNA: TGTGCCAGCAGCTTGGGACAGGGTTACTCACCCCTCCACTTT; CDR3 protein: CASSLGQGYSPLHF
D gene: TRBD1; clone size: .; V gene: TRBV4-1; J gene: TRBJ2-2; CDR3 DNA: TGCGCCAGCAGCCAAGATCTGGGGACAGTTACCGGGGAGCTGTTTTTT; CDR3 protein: CASSQDLGTVTGELFF
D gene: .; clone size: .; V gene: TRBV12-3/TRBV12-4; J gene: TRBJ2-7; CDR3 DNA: TGTGCCAGCAGAATGACAGGCTACGAGCAGTACTTC; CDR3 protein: CASRMTGYEQYF
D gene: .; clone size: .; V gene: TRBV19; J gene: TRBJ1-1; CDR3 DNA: TGTGCCAGTAGTACCAAGGGGGGGACTGCTGAAGCTTTCTTT; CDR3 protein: CASSTKGGTAEAFF
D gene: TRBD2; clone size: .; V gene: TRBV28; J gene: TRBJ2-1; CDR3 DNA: TGTGCCAGCAGTCTGCCCGGGACTATGAATGAGCAGTTCTTC; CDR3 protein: CASSLPGTMNEQFF
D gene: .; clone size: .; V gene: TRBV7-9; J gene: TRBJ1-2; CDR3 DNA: TGTGCCAGCAGCTCGGGTCGAGGGATCATGAGTAAGATCAGTGGCTACACCTTC; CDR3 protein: CASSSGRGIMSKISGYTF
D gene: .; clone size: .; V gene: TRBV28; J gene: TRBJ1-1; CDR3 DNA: TGTGCCAGCACTAAAGGCGGGGCCAACACTGAAGCTTTCTTT; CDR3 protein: CASTKGGANTEAFF
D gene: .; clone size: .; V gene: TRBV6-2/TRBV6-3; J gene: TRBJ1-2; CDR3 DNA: TGTGCCAGCAGTTACTGGCGAGCGGGGAACTATGGCTACACCTTC; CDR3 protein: CASSYWRAGNYGYTF
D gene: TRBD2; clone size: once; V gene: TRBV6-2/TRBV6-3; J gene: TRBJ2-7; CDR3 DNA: TGTGCCAGCAGCCAGGGACTAGCCTACGAGCAGTACTTC; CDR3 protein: CASSQGLAYEQYF
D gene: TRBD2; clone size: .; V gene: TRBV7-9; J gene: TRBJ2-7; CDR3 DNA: TGTGCCAGCAGCTGGCTGGCGCTAGCGGGGGGTTACGAGCAGTACTTC; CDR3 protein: CASSWLALAGGYEQYF
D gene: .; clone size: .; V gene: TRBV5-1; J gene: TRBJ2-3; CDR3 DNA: TGCGCCAGCTCTCCGGGTAGCGGCACAGATACGCAGTATTTT; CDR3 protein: CASSPGSGTDTQYF
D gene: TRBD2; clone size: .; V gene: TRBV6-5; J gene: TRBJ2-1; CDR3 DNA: TGTGCCAGCAGTTACTCGGGCGGGGGGGCGAGAAATGAGCAGTTCTTC; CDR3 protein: CASSYSGGGARNEQFF
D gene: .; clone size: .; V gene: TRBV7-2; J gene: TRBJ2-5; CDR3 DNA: TGTGCCAGCAGCTCCCAGGGGGGCGGCGAGACCCAGTACTTC; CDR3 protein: CASSSQGGGETQYF
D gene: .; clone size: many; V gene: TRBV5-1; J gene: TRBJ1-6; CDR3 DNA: TGCGCCAGCAGCGCGAGCTCCTATAATTCACCCCTCCACTTT; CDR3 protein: CASSASSYNSPLHF
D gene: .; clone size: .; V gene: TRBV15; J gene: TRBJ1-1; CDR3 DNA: TGTGCCACCAGCAGAGATCGCGGCAAGAACACTGAAGCTTTCTTT; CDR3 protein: CATSRDRGKNTEAFF